Detailed here is one TCR beta chain. The sample belongs to a study of blood T cell repertoires in COVID-19. This table comes from immunoSEQ multiplex PCR, and its TCRdb copy is limited to in-frame clones, with some not included. The sample includes over 110,000 clones, 75% to 90% of them seen just once. CDR3 size: 14 residues. Germline V lookup: CDR1 SGDLS, CDR2 YYNGEE. Unmatched junction bases numbered 9, after V lost 4 bases and J lost 8 bases. V and J are TRBV9 and TRBJ2-4, with 7 bases matching TRBD2. This receptor was taken from a man aged 50 to 60 in a cohort exposed to, infected with or recovered from COVID-19 (not recorded which). Specimen: PBMCs or T cells enriched from blood (not recorded which). CDR3 region: CASSSGAGRDIQYF. The CDR3 bases are TGTGCCAGCAGCTCTGGGGCAGGGAGGGACATTCAGTACTTC.